The next 4 T cell receptor beta chains were all read from a single sample in a study of cytomegalovirus exposure and HLA in healthy donors. The PCR made use of 60 Vbeta and 13 Jbeta primers. Some clones are missing from TCRdb's copy, which holds only in-frame ones; the method was immunoSEQ multiplex PCR. This sample has roughly 150,000 clones; 76% occur once, and the top ten carry 3.1%. Input material: PBMCs. These receptors came from a male donor in good health and CMV-seronegative.

The rearrangement joins TRBV11-2 to TRBJ1-1; TRBD1 is a possible D gene (6 bases). Germline assignment: CDR1 SGHAT and CDR2 FQNNGV. The ends were cut back, 5 bases at V and 3 bases at J, with 22 bases in the middle. The CDR3 sequence is 17 residues long. The CDR3 region is CASSPMMGLEGDTEAFF. CDR3 bases: TGTGCCAGCAGCCCTATGATGGGGCTTGAGGGGGACACTGAAGCTTTCTTT.

The chain carries TRBV19 and TRBJ1-5; no firm D call. Germline V gene data show CDR1 as LNHDA and CDR2 as SQIVND (reference sequence). V lost 0 bases to trimming and J lost 7 bases, with 16 bases between them. The CDR3 is 16 residues long. CDR3 sequence reads: CASSIDDHRVGQPQHF. The CDR3 region has the DNA TGTGCCAGTAGTATAGATGATCACCGGGTTGGACAGCCCCAGCATTTT.

The chain uses TRBV4-3 and TRBJ2-1; TRBD1 aligns across 9 bases. Germline assignment: CDR1 LGHNA and CDR2 YSLEER. The J segment lost 7 bases and the V segment lost 3 bases, leaving 13 bases of the junction unmatched. This CDR3 has 17 residues. This CDR3 is CASSQDSQGAILNEQFF. CDR3 DNA: TGCGCCAGCAGCCAGGATTCACAGGGGGCAATCTTGAATGAGCAGTTCTTC.

The rearrangement uses TRBV30 and TRBJ2-1, with a weak D call TRBD2 (6 bases). CDR1 is GTSNPN, CDR2 SVGIG, per germline (reference sequence). The CDR3 loop spans 15 amino acids. The V gene lost 4 bases and the J gene lost 4 bases, with 17 bases spanning the gap. The CDR3: CAWTLGGALYNEQFF. CDR3 sequence (DNA): TGTGCCTGGACCTTAGGAGGGGCATTGTACAATGAGCAGTTCTTC. Full variable domain (missing parts from reference TRBV30 and TRBJ2-1): SQTIHQWPATLVQPVGSPLSLECTVEGTSNPNLYWYRQAAGRGLQLLFYSVGIGQISSEVPQNLSASRPQDRQFILSSKKLLLSDSGFYLCAWTLGGALYNEQFFGPGTRLTVL.